The T cell receptor beta chain under discussion was sequenced for a study of blood T cells in healthy people across ages. A sample-barcoded 5' primer and a J-beta primer mix were used in a second PCR of about 7 to 12 cycles. Via MiXCR, TCRdb re-called the 5' RACE reads, giving one row per CDR3 protein. The repertoire holds around 1,100,000 distinct CDR3 sequences, with more than 30% as singletons. J gave up 5 bases and V 3 bases, and 9 bases lay outside the gene matches. Germline CDR1 SGHTA, CDR2 FQGNSA. There are 15 residues in the CDR3. This clonotype has only a few counts. The origin of this receptor is a young man in good health. The rearrangement links TRBV7-2 to TRBJ1-2; 7 bases map to TRBD1. The material sequenced was blood. DNA of the CDR3: TGTGCCAGCAGCTTCGACTCCGACAGGGTTTATGGCTACACCTTC. Its protein is CASSFDSDRVYGYTF.